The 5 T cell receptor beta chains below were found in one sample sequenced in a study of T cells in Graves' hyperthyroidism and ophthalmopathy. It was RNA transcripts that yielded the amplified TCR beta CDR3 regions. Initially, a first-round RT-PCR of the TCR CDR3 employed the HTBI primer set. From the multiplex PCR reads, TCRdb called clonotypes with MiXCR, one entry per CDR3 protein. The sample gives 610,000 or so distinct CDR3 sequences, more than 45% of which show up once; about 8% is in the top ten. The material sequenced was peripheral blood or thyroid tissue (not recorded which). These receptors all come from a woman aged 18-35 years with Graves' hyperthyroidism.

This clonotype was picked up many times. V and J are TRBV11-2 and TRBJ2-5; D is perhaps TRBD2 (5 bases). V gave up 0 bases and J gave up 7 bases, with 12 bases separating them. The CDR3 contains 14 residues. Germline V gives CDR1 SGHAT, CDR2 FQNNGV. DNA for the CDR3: TGTGCCAGCAGCTTAGAGACTACTAGAGGGACCCAGTACTTC. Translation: CASSLETTRGTQYF.

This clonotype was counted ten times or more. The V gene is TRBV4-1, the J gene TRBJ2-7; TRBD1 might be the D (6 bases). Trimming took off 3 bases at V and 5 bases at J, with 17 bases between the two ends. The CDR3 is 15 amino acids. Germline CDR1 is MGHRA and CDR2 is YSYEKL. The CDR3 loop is CASSQPGQRLHEQYF. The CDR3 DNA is TGCGCCAGCAGCCAGCCGGGACAAAGGCTCCACGAGCAGTACTTC.

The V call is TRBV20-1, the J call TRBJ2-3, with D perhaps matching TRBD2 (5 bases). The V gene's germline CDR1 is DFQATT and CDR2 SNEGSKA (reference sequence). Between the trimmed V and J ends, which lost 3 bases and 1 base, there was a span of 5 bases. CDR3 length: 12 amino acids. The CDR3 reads CSARRGTDTQYF. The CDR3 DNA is TGCAGTGCTAGGAGGGGCACAGATACGCAGTATTTT.

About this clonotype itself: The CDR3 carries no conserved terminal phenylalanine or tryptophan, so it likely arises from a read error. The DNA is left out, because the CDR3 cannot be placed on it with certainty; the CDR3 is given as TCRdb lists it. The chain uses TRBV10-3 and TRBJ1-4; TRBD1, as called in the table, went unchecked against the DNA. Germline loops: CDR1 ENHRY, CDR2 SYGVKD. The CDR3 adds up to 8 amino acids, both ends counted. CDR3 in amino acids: CAIRLQGI.

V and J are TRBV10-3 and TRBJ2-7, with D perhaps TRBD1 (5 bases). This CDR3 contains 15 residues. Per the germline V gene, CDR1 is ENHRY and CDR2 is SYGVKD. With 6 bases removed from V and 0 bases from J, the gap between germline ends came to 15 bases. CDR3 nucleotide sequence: TGTGCCATCAGCGCGCAGGGTGGCAGCTCCTACGAGCAGTACTTC. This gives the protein CAISAQGGSSYEQYF.